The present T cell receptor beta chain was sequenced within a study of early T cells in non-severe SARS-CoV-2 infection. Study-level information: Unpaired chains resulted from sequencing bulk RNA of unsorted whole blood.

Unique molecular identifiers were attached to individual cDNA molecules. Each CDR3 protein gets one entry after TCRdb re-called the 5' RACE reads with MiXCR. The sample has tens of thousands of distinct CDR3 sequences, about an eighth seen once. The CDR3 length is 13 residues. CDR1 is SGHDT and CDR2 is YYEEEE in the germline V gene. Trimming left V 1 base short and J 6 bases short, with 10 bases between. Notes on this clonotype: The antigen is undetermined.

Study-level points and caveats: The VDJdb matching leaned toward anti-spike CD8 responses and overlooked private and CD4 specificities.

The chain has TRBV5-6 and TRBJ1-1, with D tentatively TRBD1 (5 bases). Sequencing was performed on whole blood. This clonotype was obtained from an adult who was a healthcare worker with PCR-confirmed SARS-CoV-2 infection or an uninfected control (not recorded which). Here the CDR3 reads CASSLTTGSEAFF. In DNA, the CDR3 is TGTGCCAGCAGCTTGACCACAGGATCTGAAGCTTTCTTT.